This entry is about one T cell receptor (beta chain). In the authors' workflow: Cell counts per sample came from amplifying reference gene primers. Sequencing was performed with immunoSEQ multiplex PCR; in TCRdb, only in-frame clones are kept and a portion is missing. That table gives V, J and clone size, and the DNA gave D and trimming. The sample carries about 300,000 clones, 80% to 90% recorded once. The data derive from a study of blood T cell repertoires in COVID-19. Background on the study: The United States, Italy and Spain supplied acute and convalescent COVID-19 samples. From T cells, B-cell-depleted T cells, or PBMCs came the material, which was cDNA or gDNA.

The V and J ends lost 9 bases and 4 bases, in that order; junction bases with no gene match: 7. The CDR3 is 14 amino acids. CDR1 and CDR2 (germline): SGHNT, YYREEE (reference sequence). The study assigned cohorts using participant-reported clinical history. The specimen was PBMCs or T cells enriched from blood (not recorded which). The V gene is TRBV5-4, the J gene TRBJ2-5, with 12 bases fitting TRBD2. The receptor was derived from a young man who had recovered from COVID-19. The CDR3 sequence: CATSSSGGGETQYF. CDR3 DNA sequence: TGTGCCACCTCCTCTAGCGGGGGGGGAGAGACCCAGTACTTC.